A single T cell receptor beta chain is shown here with its context. Its matching antigen is unknown. This record belongs to a study of lymphopenia after photon versus proton radiotherapy. Whole-study results and caveats: Larger post-nadir TCR diversity loss correlated inversely with survival in deceased patients. After lymphocyte nadir, photon-treated repertoires showed oligoclonal expansion, especially CD8+ Temra. Photon-treated patients lost naive T cells and TCR diversity; proton-treated stayed stable.

Clones were read by immunoSEQ multiplex PCR, and TCRdb kept only the in-frame ones, dropping some. The sample holds around 150,000 clones; approximately 90% are singletons and the top ten take approximately 4.6%. Germline lookup yields CDR1 MDHEN and CDR2 SYDVKM. This CDR3 region has 15 residues. The J segment lost 3 bases and the V segment lost 5 bases, leaving 6 bases of the junction unmatched. This specimen was peripheral blood, taken from a patient treated with photon-based radiotherapy. The chain is built from TRBV28 and TRBJ2-7; TRBD2 matches at 11 bases. The origin of this receptor is a man aged 50-60 years with gastric cancer. The CDR3 region is CASSLGLAVGYEQYF. The CDR3 bases are TGTGCCAGCAGTCTGGGACTAGCGGTAGGCTACGAGCAGTACTTC.